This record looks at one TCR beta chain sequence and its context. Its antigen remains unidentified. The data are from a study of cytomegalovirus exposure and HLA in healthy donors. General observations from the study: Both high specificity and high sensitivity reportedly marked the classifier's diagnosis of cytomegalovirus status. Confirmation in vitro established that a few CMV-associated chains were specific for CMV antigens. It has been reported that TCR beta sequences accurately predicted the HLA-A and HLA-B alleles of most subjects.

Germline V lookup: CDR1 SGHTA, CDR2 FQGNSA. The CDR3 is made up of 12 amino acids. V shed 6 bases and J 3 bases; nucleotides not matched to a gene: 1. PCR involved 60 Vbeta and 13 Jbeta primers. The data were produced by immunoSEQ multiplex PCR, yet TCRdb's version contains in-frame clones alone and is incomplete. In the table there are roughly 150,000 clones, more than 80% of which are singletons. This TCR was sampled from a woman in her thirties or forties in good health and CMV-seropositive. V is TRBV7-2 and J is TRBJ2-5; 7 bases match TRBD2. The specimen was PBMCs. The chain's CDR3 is CASRGGEETQYF. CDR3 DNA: TGTGCCAGCAGGGGGGGGGAAGAGACCCAGTACTTC.